The 27 T cell receptor beta chains reported below all come from one sample, sequenced in a study of blood T cell repertoires in COVID-19 (dated by TCRdb to about 2020). Library generation was performed with the immunoSEQ multiplex PCR assay. The source is immuneACCESS, and TCRdb retained only in-frame sequences with V and J called. Part of the clones is not carried over; for the studies checked, unresolved V genes explain less than half of this, and the remainder is unexplained. The sample records some 250,000 clones, roughly nine tenths of which are singletons. The ten top clones hold 0.95% to 1.5% of the sample. Material for sequencing was PBMCs or T cells enriched from blood (not recorded which). The receptor source for this set is a human donor in a cohort exposed to, infected with or recovered from COVID-19 (not recorded which). The donor label of this sample is uncertain.

This chain joins TRBV6-5 and TRBJ2-3; D might be TRBD2 (7 bases). The germline V and J ends were trimmed by 6 bases and 6 bases, with 19 bases remaining between them. The length of the CDR3 is 15 residues. In germline, CDR1 is MNHEY, CDR2 SVGAGI. The DNA for the CDR3 is TGTGCCAGCAGCCTACCGGGGGGCCCAAGGGATACGCAGTATTTT. It codes for CASSLPGGPRDTQYF.

The CDR3 here is CASSVSPNQPQHF. As DNA, the CDR3 is TGTGCCAGCAGCGTAAGCCCCAATCAGCCCCAGCATTTT. This chain links TRBV9 with TRBJ1-5; D ambiguous. The length of the CDR3 is 13 residues. Trimming left V 1 base short and J 3 bases short, with 5 bases between. Germline CDR1 SGDLS, CDR2 YYNGEE.

The chain links TRBV30 to TRBJ1-2, with a possible D match to TRBD1 (5 bases). Trimming pared 4 bases from V and 4 bases from J, leaving 16 bases between. The germline V gene encodes CDR1 GTSNPN and CDR2 SVGIG (reference sequence). The CDR3 is 14 amino acids. CDR3 amino acids: CAWMGGTVGYGYTF. In DNA, the CDR3 is TGTGCCTGGATGGGCGGGACCGTCGGCTATGGCTACACCTTC. Full variable domain (missing parts from reference TRBV30 and TRBJ1-2): SQTIHQWPATLVQPVGSPLSLECTVEGTSNPNLYWYRQAAGRGLQLLFYSVGIGQISSEVPQNLSASRPQDRQFILSSKKLLLSDSGFYLCAWMGGTVGYGYTFGSGTRLTVV.

This chain connects TRBV6-6 to TRBJ2-7; D is undetermined. V lost 6 bases to trimming and J lost 6 bases, with 9 bases between them. CDR3 length: 11 residues. The germline gives CDR1 MNHNY, CDR2 SVGAGI (reference sequence). CDR3 nucleotide sequence: TGTGCCAGCAGCCGGCGGCCCGAGCAGTACTTC. Its protein is CASSRRPEQYF.

The chain links TRBV19 to TRBJ1-1; TRBD1 agrees at 9 bases. Germline V gene lookup returns CDR1 LNHDA and CDR2 SQIVND (reference sequence). V lost 5 bases and J lost 8; bases outside the gene matches: 3. The CDR3 covers 12 residues. CDR3 nucleotide sequence: TGTGCCAGTAGTGGGGACAGGGTGGAAGCTTTCTTT. Amino acids: CASSGDRVEAFF.

The chain carries TRBV10-3 and TRBJ1-3; D ambiguous. The CDR3 consists of 15 residues. Trimming shortened V by 4 bases and J by 0 bases, and 10 bases separated the two germline ends. The V gene's germline CDR1 is ENHRY and CDR2 SYGVKD. The CDR3 nucleotides read TGTGCCATCAGTGGAGCGGAGAGCTCTGGAAACACCATATATTTT. It codes for CAISGAESSGNTIYF.

J is TRBJ1-1 and V is TRBV7-8; D is ambiguous. Germline CDR1 is SGHVS and CDR2 is FQNEAQ. The CDR3 has 14 amino acids. Deletions cut 5 bases from V and 0 bases from J, with 10 bases between. CDR3 bases: TGTGCCAGCAGCCGTGGAGGTTTGAACACTGAAGCTTTCTTT. This sequence encodes CASSRGGLNTEAFF.

The chain couples TRBV2 to TRBJ2-1; 8 positions match TRBD2. Germline V gives CDR1 SNHLY, CDR2 FYNNEI. The V and J ends lost 1 base and 4 bases, in that order; junction bases with no gene match: 3. This CDR3 has 15 amino acids. In DNA form, the CDR3 reads TGTGCCAGCAGTGAAGAGGCTAGCGGGTACAATGAGCAGTTCTTC. It specifies CASSEEASGYNEQFF. The entire variable domain, with the rest obtained from reference TRBV2 and TRBJ2-1, is as follows: EPEVTQTPSHQVTQMGQEVILRCVPISNHLYFYWYRQILGQKVEFLVSFYNNEISEKSEIFDDQFSVERPDGSNFTLKIRSTKLEDSAMYFCASSEEASGYNEQFFGPGTRLTVL.

The chain employs TRBV6-5 and TRBJ1-2, with D perhaps TRBD1 (5 bases). Germline CDR1 and CDR2: MNHEY and SVGAGI. V was cut by 0 bases and J by 4 bases, with 12 bases left in between. The length of the CDR3 is 15 residues. This CDR3 is CASSYSGRVGYGYTF. CDR3 sequence (DNA): TGTGCCAGCAGTTACTCAGGCAGGGTGGGCTATGGCTACACCTTC.

The chain employs TRBV13 and TRBJ2-3; TRBD1 matches at 10 bases. This CDR3 spans 14 amino acids. In germline, CDR1 is PRHDT, CDR2 FYEKMQ (reference sequence). With 5 bases clipped from V and 9 bases from J, the junction kept 8 bases outside the gene matches. The CDR3 loop is CASSGQGGIGTQYF. The DNA for the CDR3 is TGTGCCAGCAGCGGACAGGGGGGGATTGGAACGCAGTATTTT.

V is TRBV30 and J is TRBJ1-4; 8 bases fit TRBD1. V lost 4 bases to trimming and J lost 5 bases; unmatched junction nucleotides: 6. CDR1 and CDR2 (germline): GTSNPN, SVGIG (reference sequence). This CDR3 region has 14 residues. The CDR3 spells CAWNPGTGNEKLFF. CDR3 DNA sequence: TGTGCCTGGAACCCCGGGACAGGAAATGAAAAACTGTTTTTT.

The rearrangement joins TRBV10-1 to TRBJ2-1; 10 nucleotides line up with TRBD2. CDR1 is WNHNN, CDR2 SYGVQD, per germline (reference sequence). CDR3 length: 16 amino acids. The J segment lost 2 bases and the V segment lost 1 base, leaving 2 bases of the junction unmatched. The CDR3 region has the DNA TGCGCCAGCAGTGAGTTCAGCGGGGGGGCCTACAATGAGCAGTTCTTC. Amino acids: CASSEFSGGAYNEQFF.

J is TRBJ1-5 and V is TRBV27, with D possibly TRBD1 on 6 matching bases. V was cut by 4 bases and J by 0 bases, with 13 bases left in between. There are 16 residues in the CDR3. In germline, CDR1 is MNHEY, CDR2 SMNVEV (reference sequence). In nucleotides, the CDR3 is TGTGCCAGCAGTTCGACAGGAGCTTATAGCAATCAGCCCCAGCATTTT. Residues: CASSSTGAYSNQPQHF.

The chain has TRBV7-9 and TRBJ1-2; the D gene is possibly TRBD1 (5 bases). The V end lost 2 bases, the J end lost 7 bases, and 11 bases lay between the germline ends. There are 13 residues in the CDR3. The germline V gene encodes CDR1 SEHNR and CDR2 FQNEAQ (reference sequence). CDR3 DNA: TGTGCCAGCAGCTTAATGGCAGGGATTGGCTACACCTTC. It is translated as CASSLMAGIGYTF.

The chain uses TRBV29-1 and TRBJ2-1; 12 nucleotides match TRBD2. The CDR3 length is 16 residues. V dropped 5 bases and J dropped 1; count of bases not matched to a gene: 6. CDR1 and CDR2 (germline): SQVTM, ANQGSEA. The CDR3, as DNA: TGCAGCGTTCGAACCCTAGCGGGGGGGTCCTACAATGAGCAGTTCTTC. It codes for CSVRTLAGGSYNEQFF.

The table lists this clone with a count of one. The V call is TRBV2, the J call TRBJ2-2; a possible D gene is TRBD1 (6 bases). Trimming removed 11 bases from V and 4 bases from J, with 26 bases in between. CDR3 length: 17 amino acids. Looked up from germline, CDR1 is SNHLY and CDR2 is FYNNEI. This chain's CDR3 is CASSMTRLGGGTGELFF. CDR3 nucleotides: TGTGCCTCCTCGATGACCCGGTTAGGGGGTGGCACCGGGGAGCTGTTTTTT.

The chain uses TRBV19 and TRBJ1-4; 8 nucleotides match TRBD1. With V trimmed by 4 bases and J by 3 bases, 4 bases remained unmatched. The CDR3 is made up of 15 amino acids. The germline V gene encodes CDR1 LNHDA and CDR2 SQIVND (reference sequence). The CDR3 loop is CASSSQGAPNEKLFF. DNA of the CDR3: TGTGCCAGTAGTAGCCAGGGGGCGCCTAATGAAAAACTGTTTTTT.

This clone was seen just once. The chain couples TRBV5-1 to TRBJ1-1, with 9 bases that match TRBD1. The CDR3 loop spans 18 amino acids. Germline V gene sequence: CDR1 SGHRS, CDR2 YFSETQ. The V gene end was trimmed by 4 bases and the J gene end by 0 bases; junction bases not matched to a gene: 13. CDR3 amino acids: CASSRTLPDRGVNTEAFF. CDR3 bases: TGCGCCAGCAGCCGAACCCTTCCGGACAGGGGCGTGAACACTGAAGCTTTCTTT.

This chain connects TRBV19 to TRBJ2-1; weak D call: TRBD1 (6 bases). Germline V gene lookup returns CDR1 LNHDA and CDR2 SQIVND (reference sequence). This CDR3 has 15 amino acids. V was shortened by 2 bases and J by 2 bases, with 10 bases between the two germline ends. CDR3 in DNA: TGTGCCAGTAGTATATCAGGGGATCCCTACAATGAGCAGTTCTTC. Translating it yields CASSISGDPYNEQFF.

The gene calls are TRBV6-5 and TRBJ1-2, with TRBD1 matching over 7 bases. This CDR3 contains 14 residues. V shed 6 bases, J shed 0 bases, and the junction held 4 bases outside the gene matches. The V gene's germline CDR1 is MNHEY and CDR2 SVGAGI. For the CDR3, the DNA is TGTGCCAGCAGGAGACAGGGCTCTAACTATGGCTACACCTTC. Translating gives CASRRQGSNYGYTF.

The chain uses TRBV21-1 and TRBJ1-6; the D call in the table, TRBD1, was not verified against the DNA. TRBV21-1 is given as a pseudogene. The CDR3 length is 16 residues. The DNA of the CDR3 is TGTGCCAGCAGCAAAGGGAGCGACAGGGTAAATTCACCCCTCCACTTT. It is translated as CASSKGSDRVNSPLHF.

In this sample, this clone turned up once. The gene calls are TRBV7-8 and TRBJ1-2, with 7 bases fitting TRBD1. Germline CDR1 reads SGHVS; CDR2 reads FQNEAQ. This CDR3 has 16 amino acids. J was trimmed by 4 bases and V by 5 bases; bases with no gene match: 13. For the CDR3, the DNA is TGTGCCAGCAGCCGAACCCCTCCGGGACAGTCCTATGGCTACACCTTC. It specifies CASSRTPPGQSYGYTF. Using reference TRBV7-8 and TRBJ1-2 for the parts outside the CDR3, the full variable domain is GAGVSQSPRYKVAKRGQDVALRCDPISGHVSLFWYQQALGQGPEFLTYFQNEAQLDKSGLPSDRFFAERPEGSVSTLKIQRTQQEDSAVYLCASSRTPPGQSYGYTFGSGTRLTVV.

The rearrangement uses TRBV4-1 and TRBJ2-5, with TRBD2 matching over 15 bases. Trimming removed 4 bases from V and 5 bases from J; junction bases left unmatched: 20. The CDR3 is made up of 21 amino acids. Germline values: CDR1 MGHRA, CDR2 YSYEKL. CDR3 in DNA: TGCGCCAGCAGCCGTAAGATTAAAACTACAGGGACTAGCGGGGGGCGGGAGACCCAGTACTTC. Protein: CASSRKIKTTGTSGGRETQYF.

J is TRBJ2-7 and V is TRBV9; 8 nucleotides match TRBD1. This CDR3 is 15 amino acids long. Per the germline V gene, CDR1 is SGDLS and CDR2 is YYNGEE. With 0 bases clipped from V and 4 bases from J, the junction kept 6 bases outside the gene matches. As DNA, the CDR3 is TGTGCCAGCAGCGTAGGGCCAGGGGGCAGGTACGAGCAGTACTTC. It specifies CASSVGPGGRYEQYF.

The chain combines TRBV27 with TRBJ1-1; no clear D gene. Between the trimmed V and J ends, which lost 2 bases and 1 base, there was a span of 8 bases. Germline V gene lookup returns CDR1 MNHEY and CDR2 SMNVEV (reference sequence). This CDR3 contains 14 residues. CDR3 loop: CASSLRDWNTEAFF. In nucleotides, the CDR3 is TGTGCCAGCAGTTTACGGGATTGGAACACTGAAGCTTTCTTT.

The chain recombines TRBV19 with TRBJ1-1; no clear D. Deletions cut 3 bases from V and 0 bases from J, with 14 bases between. The CDR3 is 16 amino acids. Germline V lookup: CDR1 LNHDA, CDR2 SQIVND (reference sequence). The CDR3 loop is CASSMSGRTVNTEAFF. CDR3 coding DNA: TGTGCCAGTAGTATGAGCGGGCGTACTGTGAACACTGAAGCTTTCTTT.

The chain recombines TRBV27 with TRBJ1-3; the D is unclear. This CDR3 comprises 13 residues. Germline loops: CDR1 MNHEY, CDR2 SMNVEV (reference sequence). The V gene lost 4 bases and the J gene lost 2 bases, with 6 bases spanning the gap. The CDR3 nucleotides read TGTGCCAGCAGTTGGAGGCCTGGAAACACCATATATTTT. Residues: CASSWRPGNTIYF.